This T cell receptor beta chain was sequenced in a study of shared clonotypes between healthy human individuals. All donors were Caucasian adults living in Nashville, Tennessee. Under the authors' procedure: Quality scores were absent from the junction-only immunoSEQ sequences, so filtering differed. TCRdb's copy holds only in-frame clones and misses some; the assay was immunoSEQ multiplex PCR. V and J calls and clone size are copied from that table; D and trimming were computed from the DNA. The data contain about 2 million clones, 95% of them singletons. This CDR3 has 15 residues. V gave up 4 bases and J gave up 3 bases; unmatched junction bases: 6. Germline assignment: CDR1 SGHTA and CDR2 FQGNSA.

V gene TRBV7-2 combines with J gene TRBJ2-3, with 8 nucleotides matching TRBD2. This TCR was sampled from a man aged 18 to 29 in good health. Sequenced input: naive CD4+ T cells sorted from blood. As for subset: CD45RA+ positively selected. DNA of the CDR3: TGTGCCAGCAGCTCCAACGGGAGGGTGACAGATACGCAGTATTTT. Encoded protein: CASSSNGRVTDTQYF.